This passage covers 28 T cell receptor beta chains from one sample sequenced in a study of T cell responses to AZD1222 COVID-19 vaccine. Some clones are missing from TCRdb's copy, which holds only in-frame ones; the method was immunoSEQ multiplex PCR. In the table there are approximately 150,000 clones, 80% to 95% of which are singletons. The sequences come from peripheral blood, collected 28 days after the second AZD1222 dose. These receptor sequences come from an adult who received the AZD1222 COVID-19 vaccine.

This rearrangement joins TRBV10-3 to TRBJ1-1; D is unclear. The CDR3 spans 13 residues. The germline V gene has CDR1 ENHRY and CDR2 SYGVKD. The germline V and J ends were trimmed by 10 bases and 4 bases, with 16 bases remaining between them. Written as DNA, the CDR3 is TGTGCCACTAAAAACGAAAGGGTCACTGAAGCTTTCTTT. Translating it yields CATKNERVTEAFF.

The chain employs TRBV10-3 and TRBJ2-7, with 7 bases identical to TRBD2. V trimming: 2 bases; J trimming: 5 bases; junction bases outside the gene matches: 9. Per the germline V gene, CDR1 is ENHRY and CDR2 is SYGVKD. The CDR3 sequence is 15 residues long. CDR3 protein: CAISERREGLDEQYF. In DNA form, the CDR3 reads TGTGCCATCAGTGAGAGGAGGGAGGGTCTCGACGAGCAGTACTTC.

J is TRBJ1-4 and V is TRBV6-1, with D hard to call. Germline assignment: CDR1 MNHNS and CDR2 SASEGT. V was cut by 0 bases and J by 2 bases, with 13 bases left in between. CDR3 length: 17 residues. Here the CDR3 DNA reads TGTGCCAGCAGTGAAGCGCTTCCTGGGGTTACTAATGAAAAACTGTTTTTT. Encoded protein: CASSEALPGVTNEKLFF.

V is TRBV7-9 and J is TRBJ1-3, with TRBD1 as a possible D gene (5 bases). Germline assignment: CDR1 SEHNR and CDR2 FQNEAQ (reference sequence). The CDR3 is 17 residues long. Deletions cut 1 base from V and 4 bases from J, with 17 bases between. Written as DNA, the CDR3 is TGTGCCAGCAGCTTAGGGGGCCCCCAGGGACCGGGAAACACCATATATTTT. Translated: CASSLGGPQGPGNTIYF.

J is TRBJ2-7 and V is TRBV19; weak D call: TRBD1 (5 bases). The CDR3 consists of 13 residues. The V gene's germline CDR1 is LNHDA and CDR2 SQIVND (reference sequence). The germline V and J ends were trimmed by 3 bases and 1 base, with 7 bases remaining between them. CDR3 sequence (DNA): TGTGCCAGTAGTATCCCAGGGTCCTACGAGCAGTACTTC. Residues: CASSIPGSYEQYF.

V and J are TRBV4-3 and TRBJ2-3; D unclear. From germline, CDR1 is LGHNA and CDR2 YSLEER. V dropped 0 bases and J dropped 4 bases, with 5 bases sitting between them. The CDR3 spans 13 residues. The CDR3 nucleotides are TGCGCCAGCAGCCAAGATAAGGCAGATACGCAGTATTTT. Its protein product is CASSQDKADTQYF.

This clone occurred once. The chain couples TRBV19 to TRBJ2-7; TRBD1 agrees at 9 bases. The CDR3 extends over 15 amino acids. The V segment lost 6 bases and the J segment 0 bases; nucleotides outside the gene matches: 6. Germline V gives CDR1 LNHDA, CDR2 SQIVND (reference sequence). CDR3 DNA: TGTGCCAGTAGCCTTGGACAGGGGCCCTCCTACGAGCAGTACTTC. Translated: CASSLGQGPSYEQYF.

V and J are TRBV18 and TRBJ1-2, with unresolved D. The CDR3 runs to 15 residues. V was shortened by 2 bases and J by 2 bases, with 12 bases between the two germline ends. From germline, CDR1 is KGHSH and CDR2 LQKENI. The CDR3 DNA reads TGTGCCAGCTCACCATCCCCGCGAAACAACTATGGCTACACCTTC. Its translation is CASSPSPRNNYGYTF.

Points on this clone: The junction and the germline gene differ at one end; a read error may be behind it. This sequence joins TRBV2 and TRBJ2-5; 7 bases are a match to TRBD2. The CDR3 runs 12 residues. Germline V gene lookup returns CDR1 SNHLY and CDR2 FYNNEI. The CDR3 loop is CASGRGKEAANF. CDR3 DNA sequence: TGTGCCAGCGGGAGGGGCAAGGAGGCCGCGAACTTC.

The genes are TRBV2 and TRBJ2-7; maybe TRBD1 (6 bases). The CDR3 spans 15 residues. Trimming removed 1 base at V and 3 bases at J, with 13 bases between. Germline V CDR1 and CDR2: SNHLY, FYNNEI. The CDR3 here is CASSEGWAGVYEQYF. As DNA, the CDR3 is TGTGCCAGCAGTGAAGGATGGGCAGGGGTCTACGAGCAGTACTTC.

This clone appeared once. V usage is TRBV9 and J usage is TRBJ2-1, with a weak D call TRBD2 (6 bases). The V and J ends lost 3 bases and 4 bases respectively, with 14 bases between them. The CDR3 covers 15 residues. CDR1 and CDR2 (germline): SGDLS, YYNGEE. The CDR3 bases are TGTGCCAGCAGCGAGCGACTAGTGGCATACAATGAGCAGTTCTTC. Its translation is CASSERLVAYNEQFF.

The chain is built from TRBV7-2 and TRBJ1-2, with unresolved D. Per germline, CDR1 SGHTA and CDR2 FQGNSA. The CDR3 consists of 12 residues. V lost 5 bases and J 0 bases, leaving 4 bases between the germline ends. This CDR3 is CASSPPNYGYTF. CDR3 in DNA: TGTGCCAGCAGCCCCCCTAACTATGGCTACACCTTC.

CDR3 in amino acids: CATSRGGLSQPQHF. The CDR3 bases are TGTGCCACCAGCAGAGGAGGACTCTCTCAGCCCCAGCATTTT. The chain combines TRBV15 with TRBJ1-5, with D hard to call. CDR1 and CDR2 from the germline V gene are LNHNV and YYDKDF (reference sequence). V was trimmed by 1 base and J by 6 bases, leaving 10 bases between them. The CDR3 is 14 residues long.

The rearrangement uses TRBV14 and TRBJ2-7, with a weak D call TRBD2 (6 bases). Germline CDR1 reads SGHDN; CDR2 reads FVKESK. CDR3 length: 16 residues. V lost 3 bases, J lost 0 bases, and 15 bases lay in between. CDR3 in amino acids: CASSQFSGIFSYEQYF. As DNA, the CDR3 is TGTGCCAGCAGCCAGTTTAGCGGAATTTTCTCCTACGAGCAGTACTTC.

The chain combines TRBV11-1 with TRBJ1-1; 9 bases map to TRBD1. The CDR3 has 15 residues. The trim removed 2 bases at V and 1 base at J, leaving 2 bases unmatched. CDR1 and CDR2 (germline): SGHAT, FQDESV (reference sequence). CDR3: CASSLRTGANTEAFF. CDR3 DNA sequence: TGTGCCAGCAGCTTAAGGACAGGGGCGAACACTGAAGCTTTCTTT.

The CDR3 region is CASSVGTARGYGYTF. The DNA of the CDR3 is TGTGCCAGCAGCGTCGGGACAGCCCGCGGCTATGGCTACACCTTC. The chain combines TRBV9 with TRBJ1-2; 7 bases match TRBD1. CDR1 is SGDLS and CDR2 is YYNGEE in the germline V gene. With 2 bases clipped from V and 4 bases from J, the junction kept 8 bases outside the gene matches. This CDR3 region has 15 residues.

In nucleotides, the CDR3 is TGTGCCAGCAGTTCGGGGGGCAACTCCTACGAGCAGTACTTC. The encoded protein is CASSSGGNSYEQYF. This rearrangement joins TRBV7-2 to TRBJ2-7; D may be TRBD2 (7 bases). CDR3 length: 14 amino acids. Germline values: CDR1 SGHTA, CDR2 FQGNSA. V shed 6 bases and J shed 0 bases, with 12 bases lying between them.

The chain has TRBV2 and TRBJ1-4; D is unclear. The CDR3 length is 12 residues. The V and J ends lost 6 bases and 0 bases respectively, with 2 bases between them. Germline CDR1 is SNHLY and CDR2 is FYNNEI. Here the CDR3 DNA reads TGTGCCAGCAGCCCAACTAATGAAAAACTGTTTTTT. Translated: CASSPTNEKLFF.

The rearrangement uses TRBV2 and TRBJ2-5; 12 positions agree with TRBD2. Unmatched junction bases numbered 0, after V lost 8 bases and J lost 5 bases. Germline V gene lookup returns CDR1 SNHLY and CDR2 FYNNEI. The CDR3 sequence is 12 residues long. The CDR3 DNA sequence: TGTGCCAGCGGGACTAGCGGGGAGACCCAGTACTTC. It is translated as CASGTSGETQYF.

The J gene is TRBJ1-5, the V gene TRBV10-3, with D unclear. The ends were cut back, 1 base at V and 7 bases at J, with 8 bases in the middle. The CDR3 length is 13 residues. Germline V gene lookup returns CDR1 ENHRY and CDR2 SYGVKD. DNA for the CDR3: TGTGCCATCAGTGAGTACGACCGCCAGCCCCAGCATTTT. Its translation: CAISEYDRQPQHF.

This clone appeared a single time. The DNA for the CDR3 is TGTGCCAGCAGTCCATGGGGCAGACTGAACACTGAAGCTTTCTTT. It specifies CASSPWGRLNTEAFF. V and J are TRBV28 and TRBJ1-1, with D possibly matching TRBD1 (5 bases). Germline CDR1 is MDHEN and CDR2 is SYDVKM. V was cut by 5 bases and J by 0 bases, with 13 bases left in between. CDR3 length equals 15 residues.

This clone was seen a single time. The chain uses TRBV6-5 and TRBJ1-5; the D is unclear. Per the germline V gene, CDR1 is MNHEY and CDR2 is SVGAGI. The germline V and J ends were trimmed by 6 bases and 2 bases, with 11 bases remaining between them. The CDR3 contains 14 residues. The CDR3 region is CASSRFGGNQPQHF. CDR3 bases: TGTGCCAGCAGCCGATTCGGGGGCAATCAGCCCCAGCATTTT.

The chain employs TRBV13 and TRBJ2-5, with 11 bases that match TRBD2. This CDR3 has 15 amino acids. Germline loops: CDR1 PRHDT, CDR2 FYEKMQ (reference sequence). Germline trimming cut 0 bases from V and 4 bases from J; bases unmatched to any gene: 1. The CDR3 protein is CASSLGTSGVETQYF. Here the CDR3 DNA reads TGTGCCAGCAGCTTAGGGACTAGCGGGGTAGAGACCCAGTACTTC.

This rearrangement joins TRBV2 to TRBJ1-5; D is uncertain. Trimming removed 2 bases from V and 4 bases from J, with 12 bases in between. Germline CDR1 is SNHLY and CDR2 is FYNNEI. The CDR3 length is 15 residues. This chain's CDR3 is CASSESVEFNQPQHF. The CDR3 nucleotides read TGTGCCAGCAGTGAATCGGTGGAATTTAATCAGCCCCAGCATTTT.

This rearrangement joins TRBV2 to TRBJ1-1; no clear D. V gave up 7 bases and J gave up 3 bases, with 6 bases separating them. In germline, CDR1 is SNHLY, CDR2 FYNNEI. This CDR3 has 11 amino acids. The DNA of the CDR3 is TGTGCCAGCACGGAGTACACTGAAGCTTTCTTT. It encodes CASTEYTEAFF. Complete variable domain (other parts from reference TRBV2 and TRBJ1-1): EPEVTQTPSHQVTQMGQEVILRCVPISNHLYFYWYRQILGQKVEFLVSFYNNEISEKSEIFDDQFSVERPDGSNFTLKIRSTKLEDSAMYFCASTEYTEAFFGQGTRLTVV.

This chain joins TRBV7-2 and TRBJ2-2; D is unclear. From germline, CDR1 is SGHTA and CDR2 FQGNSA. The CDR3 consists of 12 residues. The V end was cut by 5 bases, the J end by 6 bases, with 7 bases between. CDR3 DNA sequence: TGTGCCAGCAGCGCCGTAGCCGGGGAGCTGTTTTTT. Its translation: CASSAVAGELFF.

In DNA form, the CDR3 reads TGCGCCAGCAGCCCCGACGGACGGTTGTTTTCACCCCTCCACTTT. It is translated as CASSPDGRLFSPLHF. This rearrangement joins TRBV5-1 to TRBJ1-6, with D uncertain. The V and J ends lost 4 bases and 9 bases respectively, with 17 bases between them. In germline, CDR1 is SGHRS, CDR2 YFSETQ. This CDR3 spans 15 amino acids.

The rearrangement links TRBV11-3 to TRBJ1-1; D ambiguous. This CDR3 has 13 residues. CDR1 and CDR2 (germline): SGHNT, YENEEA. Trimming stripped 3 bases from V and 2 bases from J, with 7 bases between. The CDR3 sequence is CASSLATNTEAFF. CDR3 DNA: TGTGCCAGCAGCTTGGCCACTAACACTGAAGCTTTCTTT.